This T cell receptor beta chain was recorded in a study of shared clonotypes between healthy human individuals. The study separated CD4+ cells into CD45RA+ naive and CD45RA-negative memory subsets. Profiled with immunoSEQ multiplex PCR; TCRdb holds only in-frame clones, not every one. In the table there are 150,000 to 200,000 clones, approximately 95% of which are singletons. The sample was naive CD4+ T cells sorted from blood. Subset indicated: CD45RA+ positively selected. This clonotype was obtained from a woman aged 30 to 39 in good health.

CDR3 in DNA: TGCAGCGTTGAACTGACAGGGGCGGCCGAGCAGTACTTC. This sequence encodes CSVELTGAAEQYF. V gene TRBV29-1 combines with J gene TRBJ2-7; 8 positions agree with TRBD1. Germline V gene sequence: CDR1 SQVTM, CDR2 ANQGSEA. J lost 6 bases, V lost 2 bases, and 6 bases had no gene match. The CDR3 has 13 amino acids.